Sequencing of this TCR beta chain was carried out in a study of cytomegalovirus exposure and HLA in healthy donors. In the PCR, 60 Vbeta and 13 Jbeta primers were used. The repertoire was sequenced with immunoSEQ multiplex PCR; TCRdb's copy has only in-frame clones and lacks some. The sample includes 200,000 to 250,000 clones, roughly 91% seen only once; the top ten take approximately 1%. CDR3 length equals 13 residues. V was cut by 2 bases and J by 4 bases, with 5 bases left in between. Germline V lookup: CDR1 MNHEY, CDR2 SVGAGI. The source is a woman younger than 30 in good health and CMV-seronegative. The V gene is TRBV6-5, the J gene TRBJ2-2, with D unclear. Sequencing was carried out using PBMCs. CDR3 DNA sequence: TGTGCCAGCAGTTACATCGGCACCGGGGAGCTGTTTTTT. Its translation is CASSYIGTGELFF.